This T cell receptor (beta chain) comes out of a study of PD-1 blockade in classical Hodgkin lymphoma. Study-wide points: Baseline diversity resembling that of newly diagnosed patients was seen in complete responders. By C4D1, diversity of CD4+ TCRs had risen significantly, whereas that of CD8+ TCRs had not. Possibly reflecting disease activity or prior therapy, repertoire differences have causes that remain undefined.

This CDR3 spans 16 amino acids. Trimming at V came to 0 bases and at J to 4 bases, leaving 7 bases not matched to a gene. Germline lookup yields CDR1 SEHNR and CDR2 FQNEAQ (reference sequence). The assay was immunoSEQ multiplex PCR, and TCRdb's table has in-frame clones only and misses some. The sample has tens of thousands of clones; over 75% are singletons. This clone was detected many times. Its antigen is as yet unknown. Every patient was affected by relapse after autologous stem cell transplantation, while exposure to brentuximab vedotin was not uniform. This receptor was taken from a human donor with classical Hodgkin lymphoma. This sequence joins TRBV7-9 and TRBJ2-3, with 7 bases identical to TRBD2. Sequenced here: peripheral blood mononuclear cells (PBMCs), sampled at baseline. As DNA, the CDR3 is TGTGCCAGCAGCTTAGCGGGGGGGGTAATCGCAGATACGCAGTATTTT. Its protein product is CASSLAGGVIADTQYF.